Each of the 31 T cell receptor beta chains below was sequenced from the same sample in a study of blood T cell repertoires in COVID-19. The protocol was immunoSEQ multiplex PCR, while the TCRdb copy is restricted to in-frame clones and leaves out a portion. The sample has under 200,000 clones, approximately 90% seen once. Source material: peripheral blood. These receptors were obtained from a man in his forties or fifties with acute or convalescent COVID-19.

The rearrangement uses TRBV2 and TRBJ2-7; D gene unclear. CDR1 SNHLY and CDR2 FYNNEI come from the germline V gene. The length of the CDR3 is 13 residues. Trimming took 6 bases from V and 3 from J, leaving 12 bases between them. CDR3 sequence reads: CASSRTTLYEQYF. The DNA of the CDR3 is TGTGCCAGCAGCCGAACCACTCTCTACGAGCAGTACTTC.

CDR3 in amino acids: CASSLLAGGTYEQYF. The CDR3 region has the DNA TGTGCCAGCAGCTTGTTAGCGGGAGGGACCTACGAGCAGTACTTC. The chain links TRBV7-9 to TRBJ2-7, with TRBD2 matching 11 bases. The V gene's germline CDR1 is SEHNR and CDR2 FQNEAQ (reference sequence). With V trimmed by 3 bases and J by 2 bases, 3 bases remained unmatched. There are 15 residues in the CDR3.

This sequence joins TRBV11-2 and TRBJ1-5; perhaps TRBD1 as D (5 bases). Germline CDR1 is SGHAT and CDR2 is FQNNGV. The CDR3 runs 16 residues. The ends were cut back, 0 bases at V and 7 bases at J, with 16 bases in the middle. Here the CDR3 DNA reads TGTGCCAGCAGCTTAGATGGGCCGGGTTGGGGCCAGCCCCAGCATTTT. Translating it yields CASSLDGPGWGQPQHF.

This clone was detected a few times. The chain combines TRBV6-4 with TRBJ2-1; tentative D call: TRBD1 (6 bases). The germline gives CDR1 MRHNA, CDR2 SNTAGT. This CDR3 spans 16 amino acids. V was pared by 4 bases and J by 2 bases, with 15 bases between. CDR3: CASSGVGALAYNEQFF. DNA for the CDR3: TGTGCCAGCAGTGGAGTGGGGGCCCTCGCCTACAATGAGCAGTTCTTC.

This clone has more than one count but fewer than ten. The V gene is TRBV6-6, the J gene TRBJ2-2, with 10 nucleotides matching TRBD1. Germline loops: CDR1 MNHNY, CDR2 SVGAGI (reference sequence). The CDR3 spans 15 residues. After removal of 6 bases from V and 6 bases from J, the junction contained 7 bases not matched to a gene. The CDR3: CASRRTGGMAGELFF. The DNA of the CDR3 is TGTGCCAGCAGAAGGACAGGGGGGATGGCCGGGGAGCTGTTTTTT.

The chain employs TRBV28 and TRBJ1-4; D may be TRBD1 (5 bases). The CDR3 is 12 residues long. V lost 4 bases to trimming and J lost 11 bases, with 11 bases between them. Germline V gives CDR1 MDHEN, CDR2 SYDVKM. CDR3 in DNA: TGTGCCAGCAGTTCCCTCGGGGGGAAACTGTTTTTT. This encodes CASSSLGGKLFF.

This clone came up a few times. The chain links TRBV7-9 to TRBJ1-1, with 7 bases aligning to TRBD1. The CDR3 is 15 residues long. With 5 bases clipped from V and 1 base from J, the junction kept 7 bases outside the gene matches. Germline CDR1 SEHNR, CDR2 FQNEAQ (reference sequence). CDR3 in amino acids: CASSPPTGANTEAFF. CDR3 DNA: TGTGCCAGCAGCCCCCCCACAGGGGCGAACACTGAAGCTTTCTTT.

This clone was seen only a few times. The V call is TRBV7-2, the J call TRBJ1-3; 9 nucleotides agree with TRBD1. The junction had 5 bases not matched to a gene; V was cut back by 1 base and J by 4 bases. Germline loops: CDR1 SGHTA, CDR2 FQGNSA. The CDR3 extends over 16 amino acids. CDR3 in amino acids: CASSLGGTGLGNTIYF. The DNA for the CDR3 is TGTGCCAGCAGCTTAGGGGGGACAGGGTTGGGAAACACCATATATTTT.

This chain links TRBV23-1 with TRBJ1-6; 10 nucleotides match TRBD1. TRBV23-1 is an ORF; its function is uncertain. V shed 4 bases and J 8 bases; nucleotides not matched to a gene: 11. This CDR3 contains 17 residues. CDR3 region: CASSLCRGQGQDSPLHF. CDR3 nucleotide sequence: TGCGCCAGCAGTCTCTGCCGGGGACAGGGGCAGGATTCACCCCTCCACTTT.

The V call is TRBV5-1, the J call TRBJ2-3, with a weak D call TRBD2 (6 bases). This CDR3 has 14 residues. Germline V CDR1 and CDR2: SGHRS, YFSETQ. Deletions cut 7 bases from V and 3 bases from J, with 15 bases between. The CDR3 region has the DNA TGCGCCAGCTCCTACGGGGGAAGGACAGATACGCAGTATTTT. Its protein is CASSYGGRTDTQYF.

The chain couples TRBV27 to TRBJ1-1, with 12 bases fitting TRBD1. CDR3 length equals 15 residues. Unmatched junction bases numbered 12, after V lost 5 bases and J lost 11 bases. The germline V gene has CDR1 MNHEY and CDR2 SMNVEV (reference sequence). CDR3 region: CASSAGTGGSSLAFF. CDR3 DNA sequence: TGTGCCAGCAGTGCCGGGACAGGGGGCAGTAGCTTGGCTTTCTTT.

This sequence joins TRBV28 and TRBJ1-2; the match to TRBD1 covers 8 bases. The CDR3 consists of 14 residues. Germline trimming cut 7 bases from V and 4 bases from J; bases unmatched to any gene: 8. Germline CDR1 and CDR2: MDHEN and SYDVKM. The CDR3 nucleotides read TGTGCCAGCACGTCAGGGGGCGCGCTCTATGGCTACACCTTC. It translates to CASTSGGALYGYTF.

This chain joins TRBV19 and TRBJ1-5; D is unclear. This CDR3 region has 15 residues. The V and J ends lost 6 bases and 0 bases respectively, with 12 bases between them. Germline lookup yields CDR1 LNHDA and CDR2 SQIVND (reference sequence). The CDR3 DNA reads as TGTGCCAGTAGACCCATCCTAATTAGCAATCAGCCCCAGCATTTT. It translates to CASRPILISNQPQHF.

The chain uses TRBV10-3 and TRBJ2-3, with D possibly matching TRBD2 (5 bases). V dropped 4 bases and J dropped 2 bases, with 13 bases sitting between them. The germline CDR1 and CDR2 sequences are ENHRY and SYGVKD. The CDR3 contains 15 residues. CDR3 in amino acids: CAISGGPEVTDTQYF. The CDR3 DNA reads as TGTGCCATCAGTGGCGGGCCGGAGGTCACAGATACGCAGTATTTT.

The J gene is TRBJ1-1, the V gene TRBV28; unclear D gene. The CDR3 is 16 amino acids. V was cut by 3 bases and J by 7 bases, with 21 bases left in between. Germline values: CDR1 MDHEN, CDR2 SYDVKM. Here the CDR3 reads CASSFTISGSSIEAFF. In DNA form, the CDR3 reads TGTGCCAGCAGTTTTACGATATCGGGGTCATCCATTGAAGCTTTCTTT.

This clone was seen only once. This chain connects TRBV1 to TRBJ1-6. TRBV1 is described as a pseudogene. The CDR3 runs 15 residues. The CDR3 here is CTSSSGGSYNSPLHF. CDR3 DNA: TGCACCAGCAGCTCCGGCGGCTCCTATAATTCACCCCTCCACTTT.

This CDR3 reads CASSRGQQETQYF. CDR3 DNA sequence: TGTGCCAGCAGTAGGGGACAGCAAGAGACCCAGTACTTC. The gene calls are TRBV28 and TRBJ2-5; 7 bases map to TRBD1. Unmatched junction bases numbered 2, after V lost 5 bases and J lost 2 bases. This CDR3 contains 13 residues. The germline V gene encodes CDR1 MDHEN and CDR2 SYDVKM.

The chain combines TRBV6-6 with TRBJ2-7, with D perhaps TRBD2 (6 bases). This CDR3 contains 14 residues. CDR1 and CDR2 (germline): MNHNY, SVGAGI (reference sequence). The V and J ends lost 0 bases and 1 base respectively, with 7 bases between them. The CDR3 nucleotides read TGTGCCAGCAGTTACTCGGGGGGTTCCTACGAGCAGTACGTC. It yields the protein CASSYSGGSYEQYV.

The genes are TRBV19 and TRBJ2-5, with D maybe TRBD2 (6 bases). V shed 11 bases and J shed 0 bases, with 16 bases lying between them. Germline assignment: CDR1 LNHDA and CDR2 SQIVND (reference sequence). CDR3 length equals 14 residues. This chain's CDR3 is CASNSGEYQETQYF. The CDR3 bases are TGTGCCTCTAATAGCGGAGAGTACCAAGAGACCCAGTACTTC. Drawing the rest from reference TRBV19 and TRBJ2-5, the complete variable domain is DGGITQSPKYLFRKEGQNVTLSCEQNLNHDAMYWYRQDPGQGLRLIYYSQIVNDFQKGDIAEGYSVSREKKESFPLTVTSAQKNPTAFYLCASNSGEYQETQYFGPGTRLLVL.

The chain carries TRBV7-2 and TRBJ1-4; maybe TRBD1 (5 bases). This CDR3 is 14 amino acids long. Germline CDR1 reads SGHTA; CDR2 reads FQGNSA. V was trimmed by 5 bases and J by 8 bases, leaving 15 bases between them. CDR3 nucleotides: TGTGCCAGCAGCCCTTGGGCCGGGGGGGAAAAACTGTTTTTT. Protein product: CASSPWAGGEKLFF.

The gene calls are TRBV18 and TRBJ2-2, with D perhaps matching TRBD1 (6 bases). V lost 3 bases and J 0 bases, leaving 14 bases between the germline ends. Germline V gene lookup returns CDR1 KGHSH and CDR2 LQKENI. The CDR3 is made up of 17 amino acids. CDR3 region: CASSPWTADPNTGELFF. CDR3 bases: TGTGCCAGCTCACCCTGGACAGCCGATCCGAACACCGGGGAGCTGTTTTTT.

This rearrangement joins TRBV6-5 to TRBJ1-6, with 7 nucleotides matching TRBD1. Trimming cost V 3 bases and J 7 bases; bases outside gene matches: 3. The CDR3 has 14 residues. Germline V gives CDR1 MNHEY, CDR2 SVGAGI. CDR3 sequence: CASSYRTGNSPLHF. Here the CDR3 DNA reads TGTGCCAGCAGTTATCGGACAGGCAATTCACCCCTCCACTTT.

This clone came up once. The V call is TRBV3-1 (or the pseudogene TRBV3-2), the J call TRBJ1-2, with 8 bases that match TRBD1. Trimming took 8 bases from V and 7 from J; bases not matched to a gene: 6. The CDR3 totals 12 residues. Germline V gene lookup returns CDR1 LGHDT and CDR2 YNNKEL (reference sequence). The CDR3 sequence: CASSGTGFGYTF. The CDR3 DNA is TGTGCCAGCTCTGGGACAGGCTTTGGCTACACCTTC.

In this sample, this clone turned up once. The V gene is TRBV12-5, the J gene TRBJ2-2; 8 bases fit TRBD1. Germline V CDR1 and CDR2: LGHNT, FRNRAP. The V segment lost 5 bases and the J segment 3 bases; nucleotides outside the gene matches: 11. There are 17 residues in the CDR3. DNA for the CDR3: TGTGCTAGTGGTATCGGACAGGGATTAAAGGACACCGGGGAGCTGTTTTTT. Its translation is CASGIGQGLKDTGELFF. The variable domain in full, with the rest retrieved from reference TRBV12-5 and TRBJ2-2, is DARVTQTPRHKVTEMGQEVTMRCQPILGHNTVFWYRQTMMQGLELLAYFRNRAPLDDSGMPKDRFSAEMPDATLATLKIQPSEPRDSAVYFCASGIGQGLKDTGELFFGEGSRLTVL.

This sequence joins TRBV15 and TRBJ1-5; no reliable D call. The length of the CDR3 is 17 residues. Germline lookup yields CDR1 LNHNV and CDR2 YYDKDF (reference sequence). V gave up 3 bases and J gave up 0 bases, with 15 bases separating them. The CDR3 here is CATSSKRHSNSNQPQHF. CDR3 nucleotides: TGTGCCACCAGCAGCAAGCGGCACAGCAATAGCAATCAGCCCCAGCATTTT. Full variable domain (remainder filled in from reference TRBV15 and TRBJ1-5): DAMVIQNPRYQVTQFGKPVTLSCSQTLNHNVMYWYQQKSSQAPKLLFHYYDKDFNNEADTPDNFQSRRPNTSFCFLDIRSPGLGDTAMYLCATSSKRHSNSNQPQHFGDGTRLSIL.

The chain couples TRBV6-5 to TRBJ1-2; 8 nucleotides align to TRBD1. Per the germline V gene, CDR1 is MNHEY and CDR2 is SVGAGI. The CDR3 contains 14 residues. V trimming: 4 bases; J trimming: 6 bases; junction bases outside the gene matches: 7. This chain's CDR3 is CASSLLDRVDGYTF. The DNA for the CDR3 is TGTGCCAGCAGTTTACTGGACAGGGTAGATGGCTACACCTTC.

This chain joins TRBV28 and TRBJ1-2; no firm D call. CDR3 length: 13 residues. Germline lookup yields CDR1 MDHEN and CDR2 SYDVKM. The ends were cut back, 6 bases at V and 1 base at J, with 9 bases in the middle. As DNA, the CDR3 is TGTGCCAGCAGGGCCGGGATTAACTATGGCTACACCTTC. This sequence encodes CASRAGINYGYTF.

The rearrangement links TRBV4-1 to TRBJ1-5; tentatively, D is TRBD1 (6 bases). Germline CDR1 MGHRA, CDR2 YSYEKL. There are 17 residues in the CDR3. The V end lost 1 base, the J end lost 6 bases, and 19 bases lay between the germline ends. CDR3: CASSQATGDFWGQPQHF. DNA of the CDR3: TGCGCCAGCAGCCAAGCGACAGGCGACTTTTGGGGTCAGCCCCAGCATTTT.

Here the CDR3 reads CAISEKVAVDTDTQYF. Here the CDR3 DNA reads TGTGCCATCAGTGAGAAGGTGGCGGTAGACACAGATACGCAGTATTTT. This chain joins TRBV10-3 and TRBJ2-3; D is uncertain. Trimming took 2 bases from V and 2 from J, leaving 14 bases between them. The CDR3 loop spans 16 amino acids. Germline V gene sequence: CDR1 ENHRY, CDR2 SYGVKD.

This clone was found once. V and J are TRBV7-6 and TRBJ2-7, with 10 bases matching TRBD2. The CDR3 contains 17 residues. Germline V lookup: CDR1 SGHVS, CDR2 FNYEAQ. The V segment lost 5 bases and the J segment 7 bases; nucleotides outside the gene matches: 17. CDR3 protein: CASSPRMRAGGPEEQYF. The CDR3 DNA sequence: TGTGCCAGCAGCCCGCGGATGCGAGCGGGAGGGCCAGAGGAGCAGTACTTC.

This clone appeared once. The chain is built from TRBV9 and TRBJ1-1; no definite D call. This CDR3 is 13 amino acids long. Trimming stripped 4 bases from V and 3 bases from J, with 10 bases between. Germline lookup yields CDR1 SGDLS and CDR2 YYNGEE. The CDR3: CASSFAYDTEAFF. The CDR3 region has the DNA TGTGCCAGCAGCTTTGCGTACGACACTGAAGCTTTCTTT. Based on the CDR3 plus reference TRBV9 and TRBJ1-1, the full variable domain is DSGVTQTPKHLITATGQRVTLRCSPRSGDLSVYWYQQSLDQGLQFLIQYYNGEERAKGNILERFSAQQFPDLHSELNLSSLELGDSALYFCASSFAYDTEAFFGQGTRLTVV.